The present entry profiles one T cell receptor beta chain with its context. Its antigen remains unidentified. CDR1 SGHAT and CDR2 FQNNGV come from the germline V gene. CDR3 size: 13 residues. Trimming removed 8 bases from V and 3 bases from J; junction bases left unmatched: 5. The sample comes from a study of shared clonotypes between healthy human individuals. Study as a whole: Two female and three male donors aged 18 to 49 were enrolled.

Study-wide results and caveats: The sharing of about 5% of naive CD4 clonotypes was seen across a few donors.

Libraries were prepared by immunoSEQ multiplex PCR; TCRdb keeps only in-frame clonotypes and omits some of them. The sample has some 2 million clones, 85% to 95% seen once. The J gene is TRBJ1-2, the V gene TRBV11-2; 8 bases map to TRBD1. The sample taken for sequencing was naive CD4+ T cells sorted from blood. Subset reported: CD45RA+ positively selected. This TCR was recovered from a man aged 18-30 years in good health. CDR3 sequence: CASAAQGDYGYTF. CDR3 nucleotide sequence: TGTGCCAGCGCGGCACAGGGGGACTATGGCTACACCTTC. Full variable domain (missing parts from reference TRBV11-2 and TRBJ1-2): EAGVAQSPRYKIIEKRQSVAFWCNPISGHATLYWYQQILGQGPKLLIQFQNNGVVDDSQLPKDRFSAERLKGVDSTLKIQPAKLEDSAVYLCASAAQGDYGYTFGSGTRLTVV.